Described below is a single T cell receptor beta chain sequence and its context. The antigen is unknown. The CDR3 end shows no conserved phenylalanine or tryptophan, and so a read error is likely. The record originates from a study of cytomegalovirus exposure and HLA in healthy donors. Looked up from germline, CDR1 is MNHNS and CDR2 is SASEGT. The CDR3 contains 14 residues. V shed 1 base and J shed 3 bases, with 9 bases lying between them. Broader study findings: A few chains tied to CMV proved CMV antigen-specific in vitro.

PCR amplification relied on 60 Vbeta primers (plus 13 Jbeta primers). Generated by immunoSEQ multiplex PCR, the TCRdb table keeps only in-frame clones and is missing some. This sample yields 300,000 or so clones, of which roughly 86% are seen a single time; 2% to 2.5% belongs to the top ten. Sample: PBMCs. The chain joins TRBV6-1 to TRBJ1-2; the D gene is possibly TRBD1 (5 bases). The TCR originated in a woman aged 40 to 49 in good health and CMV-seropositive. This chain's CDR3 is CASSEVRGDYGYTL. Here the CDR3 DNA reads TGTGCCAGCAGTGAAGTGAGAGGGGACTATGGCTACACCCTC.